Listed below are T cell receptor beta chains from one sample, sequenced in a study of OX40 agonist ivuxolimab in advanced cancers. Data came from immunoSEQ multiplex PCR; TCRdb stores just in-frame clones and leaves some out. The sample lists around 92,000 clones; 85% to 95% were seen once. The sample was CD4+ or CD8+ T cells sorted from blood, taken in a trial of the OX40 agonist ivuxolimab. The source of these receptors is an adult with an advanced solid tumor such as melanoma, head and neck, liver or kidney cancer. The CDR3 runs from the conserved cysteine through the conserved F or W. A D gene is named only where the DNA matches it firmly. Expanded clones get a size class; other rows say once, few or many, or leave the size out.

D	V	size	J	DNA	CDR3
-	TRBV5-1	-	TRBJ1-1	TGCGCCAGCAGCTTGGCCGCGGGATGGGACACTGAAGCTTTCTTT	CASSLAAGWDTEAFF
-	TRBV28	-	TRBJ1-2	TGTGCCAGCAGGAAGGGGGGGGCCGTCTATGGCTACACCTTC	CASRKGGAVYGYTF
-	TRBV5-1	-	TRBJ2-5	TGCGCCAGCAGCCCAGCCCCCTCGTTTGGGACCCAGTACTTC	CASSPAPSFGTQYF
-	TRBV10-3	-	TRBJ2-1	TGTGCCATCAGTGCTTCCGGGAGAGCCTACAATGAGCAGTTCTTC	CAISASGRAYNEQFF
-	TRBV5-1	-	TRBJ1-2	TGCGCCAGCAGCTTGGGACAGGACACCTATGGCTACACCTTC	CASSLGQDTYGYTF
TRBD1	TRBV19	-	TRBJ2-6	TGTGCCAGTAGTTCCAGGGGGCCTGGGGCCAACGTCCTGACTTTC	CASSSRGPGANVLTF
-	TRBV30	-	TRBJ2-4	TGTGCCCTCACCGAGGCCAAAAACATTCAGTACTTC	CALTEAKNIQYF
TRBD1	TRBV28	-	TRBJ2-5	TGTGCCAGCAGTTTGGCAGGGGGCGGAGAGACCCAGTACTTC	CASSLAGGGETQYF
-	TRBV4-1	-	TRBJ2-3	TGCGCCAGCAGCCAAGATGGAGGGCGGGGGCTCACAGATACGCAGTATTTT	CASSQDGGRGLTDTQYF
TRBD1	TRBV19	once	TRBJ1-2	TGTGCCAGTAGTATCGTGGACAGGGATGGCTACACCTTC	CASSIVDRDGYTF
TRBD1	TRBV28	-	TRBJ1-5	TGTGCCAGCAGTTTCCCCCGTAGACAGGGGACTTGGAACAATCAGCCCCAGCATTTT	CASSFPRRQGTWNNQPQHF
TRBD2	TRBV20-1	-	TRBJ2-7	TGCAGTGCTAGAGTCCCGGGAGGGAAGTACTTC	CSARVPGGKYF
-	TRBV21-1	-	TRBJ2-1	TGTGCCAGCAGCTCCACCCCGGACGACAGAATTTCCTACAATGAGCAGTTCTTC	CASSSTPDDRISYNEQFF
-	TRBV6-5	-	TRBJ1-5	TGTGCCAGCAGTTACCAGGGTAGGGTTCAGCCCCAGCATTTT	CASSYQGRVQPQHF
TRBD2	TRBV9	-	TRBJ2-1	TGTGCCAGCAGCGTTTTGGGGACTAGTGCCTACAATGAGCAGTTCTTC	CASSVLGTSAYNEQFF
-	TRBV9	-	TRBJ2-3	TGTGCCAGCAGCGTAGCTCCCTCCGCTGTTCTCGATACGCAGTATTTT	CASSVAPSAVLDTQYF
-	TRBV7-2	once	TRBJ1-1	TGTGCCAGCAGCAGGAACAGGGAATTCACTGAAGCTTTCTTT	CASSRNREFTEAFF
TRBD1	TRBV5-1	-	TRBJ2-2	TGCGCCAGCAGCTTTACAGGGGCCCTGAACACCGGGGAGCTGTTTTTT	CASSFTGALNTGELFF
-	TRBV7-8	-	TRBJ1-5	TGTGCCAGCAGCTTGGTTGGGGATCAGCCCCAGCATTTT	CASSLVGDQPQHF
-	TRBV6-6	-	TRBJ1-1	TGTGCCAGCAGTCGCCTCGCCTTCATGAACACTGAAGCTTTCTTT	CASSRLAFMNTEAFF
-	TRBV6-5	-	TRBJ1-2	TGTGCCACCTCTCTGCGAGGACCCTATGGCTACACCTTC	CATSLRGPYGYTF
-	TRBV5-1	-	TRBJ1-1	TGCGCCAGCAGCCCGGGGGCGGGGGCGGTTGGTACTGAAGCTTTCTTT	CASSPGAGAVGTEAFF
-	TRBV30	-	TRBJ1-3	TGTGCCTGGAGTGTGTATAAAATAGGTGGAAACACCATATATTTT	CAWSVYKIGGNTIYF
-	TRBV9	-	TRBJ1-4	TGTGCCAGCAGCCCGAGCCCAACCCTCCCTGAAAAACTGTTTTTT	CASSPSPTLPEKLFF
TRBD2	TRBV2	once	TRBJ2-2	TGTGCCAGCAGCCCTAGCGGACCTGCGGGCGGGGAGCTGTTTTTT	CASSPSGPAGGELFF
-	TRBV6-1	-	TRBJ2-1	TGTGCCAGCAGACCGGGACTTGACTCCTACAATGAGCAGTTCTTC	CASRPGLDSYNEQFF
-	TRBV10-3	-	TRBJ1-4	TGTGCCATCAGGGACCACACGGGCCTTAATAATGAAAAACTGTTTTTT	CAIRDHTGLNNEKLFF
-	TRBV4-2	-	TRBJ2-3	TGTGCCAGCAGCCAAGATACAGCAGCCAGCACAGATACGCAGTATTTT	CASSQDTAASTDTQYF
-	TRBV19	-	TRBJ1-1	TGTGCCAGTATGACGGCAGGGGATAAATGGACTGAAGCTTTCTTT	CASMTAGDKWTEAFF
-	TRBV6-5	-	TRBJ1-5	TGTGCCAGCAGTCATGGCGGCAATCAGCCCCAGCATTTT	CASSHGGNQPQHF
-	TRBV5-5	-	TRBJ1-2	TGTGCCAGCAGCCTGGCACAGGGCGATGGCTACACCTTC	CASSLAQGDGYTF
-	TRBV4-1	-	TRBJ1-5	TGCGCCAGCAGCCAACGCCTCACAGATAATCAGCCCCAGCATTTT	CASSQRLTDNQPQHF
-	TRBV6-6	-	TRBJ1-3	TGTGCCAGCCACGGCCGAAACACCATATATTTT	CASHGRNTIYF
-	TRBV7-9	-	TRBJ2-3	TGTGCCAGCAGCCCGAAAATCAGCACAGATACGCAGTATTTT	CASSPKISTDTQYF
TRBD2	TRBV30	-	TRBJ2-2	TGTGCCTCCTATTTCGGGGGACTAGCCGCCTCCGGGGAGCTGTTTTTT	CASYFGGLAASGELFF
TRBD2	TRBV11-2	-	TRBJ2-3	TGTGCCAGCAGCTTCGGTAGCGGGAGCCACACAGATACGCAGTATTTT	CASSFGSGSHTDTQYF
-	TRBV29-1	-	TRBJ2-5	TGCAGCGTTGGGGACATCTTAGAGACCCAGTACTTC	CSVGDILETQYF
-	TRBV5-6	once	TRBJ1-4	TGTGCCAGCAGCTTTTGGGGGGTAGAAGATGAAAAACTGTTTTTT	CASSFWGVEDEKLFF